The 28 T cell receptor beta chains listed next were all sequenced from one sample in a study of T-cell memory formation after mild COVID-19 (dated by TCRdb to about 2021). Libraries were prepared through 5' RACE. Instrument used: Illumina NovaSeq 6000. TCRdb cleaned the public reads at Q25 with fastp, built clones with MiXCR and kept in-frame beta chains. CDR3 protein sequences are deduplicated, and each keeps its most common genes and DNA. The sample table shows 550,000 to 700,000 distinct CDR3 sequences, and around a sixth are seen once. The biggest ten clones account for about 8.1% of the sample. The sequencing sample was made of PBMCs or a T cell subset sorted from them (not recorded which). The receptors here all came from an adult woman who had mild COVID-19 (a few samples of this study predate the infection). The sample titles of this study are shuffled in the database, so cell type and time point are left out; the donor was told from shared clones.

This clonotype has ten or more counts. The chain is built from TRBV7-3 and TRBJ2-1; D gene unclear. The CDR3 has 13 residues. V dropped 2 bases and J dropped 4 bases, with 6 bases sitting between them. The germline V gene has CDR1 SGHTA and CDR2 FQGTGA. The CDR3 DNA is TGTGCCAGCAGCTTATCCGGATACAATGAGCAGTTCTTC. This codes for CASSLSGYNEQFF.

The rearrangement uses TRBV6-2 or TRBV6-3 and TRBJ2-1; 9 bases line up with TRBD2. The CDR3 sequence is 16 residues long. J lost 6 bases, V lost 2 bases, and 8 bases had no gene match. Germline values: CDR1 MNHEY, CDR2 SVGEGT. The CDR3 nucleotides are TGTGCCAGCAGTTACCATTTAGCGGGAGTAGCCAATGAGCAGTTCTTC. This gives the protein CASSYHLAGVANEQFF.

The chain carries TRBV7-9 and TRBJ2-3, with TRBD2 matching over 8 bases. The CDR3 loop spans 17 amino acids. The germline gives CDR1 SEHNR, CDR2 FQNEAQ (reference sequence). Trimming at V came to 1 base and at J to 0 bases, leaving 6 bases not matched to a gene. In DNA form, the CDR3 reads TGTGCCAGCAGCTTAGAAGTGACTAGCGCAAGCACAGATACGCAGTATTTT. It codes for CASSLEVTSASTDTQYF.

The chain links TRBV27 to TRBJ1-1; no reliable D call. CDR1 is MNHEY and CDR2 is SMNVEV in the germline V gene (reference sequence). There are 16 residues in the CDR3. Trimming took 6 bases from V and 11 from J, leaving 28 bases between them. The CDR3 coding sequence is TGTGCCAGCAGCCGATCTCAACGGACCTTTGGGAGAGAGGCTTTCTTT. The encoded protein is CASSRSQRTFGREAFF.

This clonotype was counted only a few times. The J gene is TRBJ2-1, the V gene TRBV6-5; TRBD2 aligns across 7 bases. V shed 6 bases, J shed 7 bases, and the junction held 9 bases outside the gene matches. This CDR3 is built from 14 residues. The germline CDR1 and CDR2 sequences are MNHEY and SVGAGI. The CDR3 is CASRIRLAVNEQFF. CDR3 bases: TGTGCCAGCAGGATTCGGCTAGCGGTTAATGAGCAGTTCTTC.

This sequence joins TRBV9 and TRBJ2-6; a weak D match, TRBD1 (6 bases). Trimming left V 3 bases short and J 2 bases short, with 24 bases between. This CDR3 spans 20 amino acids. Germline V CDR1 and CDR2: SGDLS, YYNGEE. The CDR3 reads CASSELIQGLTPTGANVLTF. DNA for the CDR3: TGTGCCAGCAGCGAGTTAATACAGGGCCTTACCCCAACTGGGGCCAACGTCCTGACTTTC.

This chain links TRBV5-1 with TRBJ2-2; D is undetermined. V lost 1 base, J lost 2 bases, and 9 bases lay in between. This CDR3 is built from 15 residues. Looked up from germline, CDR1 is SGHRS and CDR2 is YFSETQ. CDR3 residues: CASSLRQDNTGELFF. The CDR3 DNA reads TGCGCCAGCAGCTTGCGCCAGGACAACACCGGGGAGCTGTTTTTT.

The rearrangement links TRBV12-3 or TRBV12-4 to TRBJ2-5; D gene uncertain. Trimming cost V 6 bases and J 3 bases, with 20 bases left between them. The CDR3 extends over 16 amino acids. CDR3 coding DNA: TGTGCCAGCAGCCCAGGATCGCCCATCCCCGAAGAGACCCAGTACTTC. This encodes CASSPGSPIPEETQYF.

The CDR3 sequence: CASSTKPGTANTEAFF. The CDR3 DNA reads as TGTGCCAGCAGTACGAAGCCCGGGACAGCGAACACTGAAGCTTTCTTT. The chain employs TRBV6-5 and TRBJ1-1; 7 bases are a match to TRBD1. The CDR3 loop spans 16 amino acids. Trimming at V came to 5 bases and at J to 1 base, leaving 10 bases not matched to a gene. From germline, CDR1 is MNHEY and CDR2 SVGAGI.

The chain carries TRBV4-2 and TRBJ1-2; 9 nucleotides match TRBD1. After removal of 3 bases from V and 4 bases from J, the junction contained 6 bases not matched to a gene. CDR3 size: 15 residues. Germline loops: CDR1 LGHNA, CDR2 YNFKEQ. The DNA for the CDR3 is TGTGCCAGCAGCCAGGAGGGACAGGGAGGCTATGGCTACACCTTC. It codes for CASSQEGQGGYGYTF.

The CDR3 bases are TGTGCCAGCTCACCCCCGGTGAAAAGGGACGAGCAGTACTTC. Translating it yields CASSPPVKRDEQYF. This rearrangement joins TRBV18 to TRBJ2-7, with no clear D. CDR3 length equals 14 residues. The V end lost 3 bases, the J end lost 5 bases, and 14 bases lay between the germline ends. CDR1 is KGHSH and CDR2 is LQKENI in the germline V gene.

The chain couples TRBV6-5 to TRBJ2-7; 10 bases align to TRBD1. Trimming took 10 bases from V and 6 from J; bases not matched to a gene: 12. This CDR3 is built from 14 residues. The germline V gene encodes CDR1 MNHEY and CDR2 SVGAGI. The DNA for the CDR3 is TGTGCCACCTTCCCCCGGGACAGGGGACGCGAGCAGTACTTC. Its translation is CATFPRDRGREQYF.

This clonotype was detected once. The CDR3 region is CSVGTPGAGANVLTF. The CDR3 nucleotides are TGCAGCGTTGGGACACCAGGGGCTGGGGCCAACGTCCTGACTTTC. The chain has TRBV29-1 and TRBJ2-6; a possible D gene is TRBD1 (6 bases). The CDR3 extends over 15 amino acids. The V end was cut by 4 bases, the J end by 2 bases, with 12 bases between. CDR1 is SQVTM and CDR2 is ANQGSEA in the germline V gene. Full variable domain (remainder filled in from reference TRBV29-1 and TRBJ2-6): SAVISQKPSRDICQRGTSLTIQCQVDSQVTMMFWYRQQPGQSLTLIATANQGSEATYESGFVIDKFPISRPNLTFSTLTVSNMSPEDSSIYLCSVGTPGAGANVLTFGAGSRLTVL.

The V call is TRBV20-1, the J call TRBJ2-1; 11 bases are shared with TRBD2. Germline V gene data show CDR1 as DFQATT and CDR2 as SNEGSKA (reference sequence). This CDR3 has 16 residues. V shed 5 bases, J shed 0 bases, and the junction held 6 bases outside the gene matches. The CDR3 bases are TGCAGTGCTCGAATGCTAGCGGGGGGCTCCTACAATGAGCAGTTCTTC. Protein: CSARMLAGGSYNEQFF.

This clonotype was observed a handful of times. The genes are TRBV3-1 and TRBJ2-7; 10 positions agree with TRBD2. The CDR3 runs to 15 residues. The trim removed 1 base at V and 6 bases at J, leaving 6 bases unmatched. Germline CDR1 is LGHDT and CDR2 is YNNKEL (reference sequence). The CDR3 DNA is TGTGCCAGCAGCCAAGGCCGGACTAGCGGACCCGAGCAGTACTTC. Its translation is CASSQGRTSGPEQYF.

J is TRBJ1-2 and V is TRBV6-5; D perhaps matches TRBD1 (5 bases). Germline V lookup: CDR1 MNHEY, CDR2 SVGAGI. The V gene lost 0 bases and the J gene lost 3 bases, with 11 bases spanning the gap. This CDR3 is 15 amino acids long. The CDR3 spells CASSYSIFRDYGYTF. Written as DNA, the CDR3 is TGTGCCAGCAGTTACTCGATTTTCAGGGACTATGGCTACACCTTC.

A few counts support this clonotype. The chain couples TRBV6-4 to TRBJ2-5; TRBD1 might be the D (5 bases). V lost 6 bases to trimming and J lost 2 bases, with 16 bases between them. The CDR3 sequence is 15 residues long. The germline gives CDR1 MRHNA, CDR2 SNTAGT. CDR3 DNA sequence: TGTGCCAGCAGAGGGGCCCCAATGATTCAAGAGACCCAGTACTTC. Translating gives CASRGAPMIQETQYF.

The CDR3 reads CASSQKGQMHEQYF. The CDR3 DNA follows: TGCGCCAGCAGCCAGAAAGGACAGATGCACGAGCAGTACTTC. The rearrangement links TRBV4-3 to TRBJ2-7; the D gene is possibly TRBD1 (6 bases). The CDR3 extends over 14 amino acids. Germline CDR1 and CDR2: LGHNA and YSLEER. The ends were cut back, 3 bases at V and 5 bases at J, with 14 bases in the middle.

The V call is TRBV25-1, the J call TRBJ2-1, with D tentatively TRBD2 (5 bases). Trimming took off 6 bases at V and 8 bases at J, with 11 bases between the two ends. Per germline, CDR1 MGHDK and CDR2 SYGVNS. The CDR3 extends over 12 amino acids. The CDR3 loop is CASSASIHEQFF. DNA of the CDR3: TGTGCCAGCAGCGCTAGCATCCATGAGCAGTTCTTC.

This clonotype has a handful of counts. This chain links TRBV4-1 with TRBJ2-5; unclear D gene. Germline CDR1 is MGHRA and CDR2 is YSYEKL. Trimming stripped 1 base from V and 5 bases from J, with 11 bases between. The CDR3 has 14 residues. The CDR3 protein is CASSQVEAVETQYF. CDR3 nucleotide sequence: TGCGCCAGCAGCCAAGTAGAGGCCGTCGAGACCCAGTACTTC.

This clonotype was observed a handful of times. The rearrangement links TRBV27 to TRBJ1-5; tentative D call: TRBD1 (6 bases). With 5 bases removed from V and 6 bases from J, the gap between germline ends came to 11 bases. Per the germline V gene, CDR1 is MNHEY and CDR2 is SMNVEV (reference sequence). This CDR3 has 13 residues. CDR3 protein: CASSQGSGQPQHF. For the CDR3, the DNA is TGTGCCAGCAGTCAGGGGTCGGGTCAGCCCCAGCATTTT.

This clonotype came up a few times. The DNA for the CDR3 is TGCGCCAGCAGCCCAAGTATCCGGGACAGAGGTGGCCGGGGCACTGAAGCTTTCTTT. Its protein product is CASSPSIRDRGGRGTEAFF. J is TRBJ1-1 and V is TRBV4-1; TRBD1 agrees at 7 bases. This CDR3 comprises 19 residues. Germline CDR1 reads MGHRA; CDR2 reads YSYEKL. J was trimmed by 4 bases and V by 4 bases; bases with no gene match: 21.

This chain connects TRBV20-1 to TRBJ1-6; TRBD1 is a possible D gene (6 bases). CDR1 is DFQATT and CDR2 is SNEGSKA in the germline V gene (reference sequence). Trimming took off 1 base at V and 5 bases at J, with 15 bases between the two ends. CDR3 length equals 16 residues. CDR3 sequence: CSARAKTGLDNSPLHF. DNA of the CDR3: TGCAGTGCTAGAGCTAAAACAGGGTTGGATAATTCACCCCTCCACTTT.

This clonotype has just a few counts. V gene TRBV29-1 combines with J gene TRBJ2-1, with 11 positions matching TRBD2. V lost 0 bases to trimming and J lost 5 bases; unmatched junction nucleotides: 9. The V gene's germline CDR1 is SQVTM and CDR2 ANQGSEA. This CDR3 region has 17 residues. This chain's CDR3 is CSVEDRASGRLDNEQFF. DNA for the CDR3: TGCAGCGTTGAAGATCGCGCTAGCGGGAGGTTAGACAATGAGCAGTTCTTC.

This clonotype was seen many times. This chain connects TRBV7-9 to TRBJ1-1; unclear D gene. The germline V gene encodes CDR1 SEHNR and CDR2 FQNEAQ (reference sequence). Deletions cut 6 bases from V and 11 bases from J, with 19 bases between. The CDR3 has 13 residues. CDR3 DNA: TGTGCCAGCAGTTTGGACCTAATAATTCGGGCTTTCTTT. Its translation is CASSLDLIIRAFF.

This clonotype occurred a few times. The chain carries TRBV30 and TRBJ2-5; D gene unclear. Trimming took 1 base from V and 5 from J, leaving 5 bases between them. Per the germline V gene, CDR1 is GTSNPN and CDR2 is SVGIG (reference sequence). This CDR3 comprises 11 residues. The CDR3 loop reads CAWSARETQYF. The CDR3 DNA reads TGTGCCTGGAGTGCCCGGGAGACCCAGTACTTC.

The rearrangement links TRBV12-3 or TRBV12-4 to TRBJ1-1; 8 bases align to TRBD1. The CDR3 is 15 amino acids. The trim removed 6 bases at V and 1 base at J, leaving 7 bases unmatched. CDR3 in DNA: TGTGCCAGCAGCACCGGACAGGGCCAGAACACTGAAGCTTTCTTT. Its translation: CASSTGQGQNTEAFF.

This clonotype appeared a few times. The chain joins TRBV28 to TRBJ1-5; no clear D gene. The CDR3 has 12 residues. Trimming took off 8 bases at V and 5 bases at J, with 10 bases between the two ends. In germline, CDR1 is MDHEN, CDR2 SYDVKM. DNA of the CDR3: TGTGCCAGCTGCTTAGCTGATCAGCCCCAGCATTTT. Its protein product is CASCLADQPQHF.